The T cell receptor beta chain described here comes from a study of T cell repertoires in cytomegalovirus infection. Each CDR3 protein gets one entry after TCRdb re-called the reads with MiXCR. The sample includes about 740,000 distinct CDR3 sequences, roughly 36% of them seen just once. This CDR3 has 13 amino acids. J lost 7 bases, V lost 7 bases, and 8 bases had no gene match. Germline CDR1 LNHDA, CDR2 SQIVND (reference sequence). This chain joins TRBV19 and TRBJ1-1; the match to TRBD1 covers 8 bases. The sequence was collected from a human donor in good health (CMV status not recorded). Some clones in this sample may be carry-over from other donors' samples. Material: PBMCs. The CDR3 here is CASTGSGGIEAFF. CDR3 nucleotide sequence: TGTGCCAGTACGGGCTCAGGGGGCATTGAAGCTTTCTTT.